The present T cell receptor beta chain was sequenced within a study of blood T cell repertoires in COVID-19. Study summary: Sites in the United States, Italy and Spain provided acute and convalescent COVID-19 samples. From T cells, B-cell-depleted T cells, or PBMCs came the material, which was cDNA or gDNA.

Profiled with immunoSEQ multiplex PCR; TCRdb holds only in-frame clones, not every one. The table has around 230,000 clones, around 85% seen once. The germline V and J ends were trimmed by 2 bases and 3 bases, with 17 bases remaining between them. The CDR3 runs 16 residues. CDR1 is MNHNS and CDR2 is SASEGT in the germline V gene. This chain uses TRBV6-1 with TRBJ2-7, with a possible D match to TRBD1 (6 bases). The TCR originated in a woman in her 40s with acute COVID-19. The sequenced sample was PBMCs or T cells enriched from blood (not recorded which). CDR3 in amino acids: CASSELTGYGRYEQYF. The CDR3 bases are TGTGCCAGCAGTGAATTGACAGGTTACGGGCGCTACGAGCAGTACTTC.